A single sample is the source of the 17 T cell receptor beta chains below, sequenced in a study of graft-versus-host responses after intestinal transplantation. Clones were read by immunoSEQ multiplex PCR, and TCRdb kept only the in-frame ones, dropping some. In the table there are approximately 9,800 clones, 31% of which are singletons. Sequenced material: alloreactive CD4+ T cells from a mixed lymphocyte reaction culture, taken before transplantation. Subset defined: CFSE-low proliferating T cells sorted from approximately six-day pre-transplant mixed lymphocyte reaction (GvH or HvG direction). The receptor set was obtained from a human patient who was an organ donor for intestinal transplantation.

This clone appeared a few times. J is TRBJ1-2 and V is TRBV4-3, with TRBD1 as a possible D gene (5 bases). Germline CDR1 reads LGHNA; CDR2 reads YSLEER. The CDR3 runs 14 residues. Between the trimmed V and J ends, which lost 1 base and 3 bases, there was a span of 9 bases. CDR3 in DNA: TGCGCCAGCAGCCAAGTGGTCAGGGACTATGGCTACACCTTC. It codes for CASSQVVRDYGYTF.

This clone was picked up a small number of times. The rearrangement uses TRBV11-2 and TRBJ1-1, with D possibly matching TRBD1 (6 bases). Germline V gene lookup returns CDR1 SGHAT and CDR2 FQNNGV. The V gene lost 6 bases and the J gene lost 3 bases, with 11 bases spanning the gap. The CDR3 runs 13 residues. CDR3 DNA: TGTGCCAGCAGTTCTAGGGGGGACACTGAAGCTTTCTTT. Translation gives CASSSRGDTEAFF.

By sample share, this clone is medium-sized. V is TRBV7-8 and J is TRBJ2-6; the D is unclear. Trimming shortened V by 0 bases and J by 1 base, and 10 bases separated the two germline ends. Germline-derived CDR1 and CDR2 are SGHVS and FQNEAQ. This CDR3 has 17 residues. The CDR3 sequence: CASSLAPQRSGANVLTF. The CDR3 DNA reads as TGTGCCAGCAGCTTAGCGCCCCAGAGATCTGGGGCCAACGTCCTGACTTTC.

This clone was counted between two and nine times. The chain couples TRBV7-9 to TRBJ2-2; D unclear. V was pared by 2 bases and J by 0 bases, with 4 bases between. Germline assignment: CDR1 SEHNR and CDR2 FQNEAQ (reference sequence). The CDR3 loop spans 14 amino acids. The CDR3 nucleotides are TGTGCCAGCAGCTTACTAGCGAACACCGGGGAGCTGTTTTTT. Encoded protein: CASSLLANTGELFF.

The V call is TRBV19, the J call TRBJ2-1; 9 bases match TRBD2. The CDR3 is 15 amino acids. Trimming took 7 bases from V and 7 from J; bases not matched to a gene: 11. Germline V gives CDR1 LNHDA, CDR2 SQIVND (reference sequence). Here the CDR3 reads CASNVVAGVGNEQFF. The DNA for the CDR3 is TGTGCCAGTAATGTCGTAGCGGGGGTAGGAAATGAGCAGTTCTTC.

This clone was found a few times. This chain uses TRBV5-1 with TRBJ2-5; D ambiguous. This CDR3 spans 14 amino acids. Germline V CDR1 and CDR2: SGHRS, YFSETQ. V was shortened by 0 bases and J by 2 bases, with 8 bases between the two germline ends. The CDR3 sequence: CASSLGPAQETQYF. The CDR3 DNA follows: TGCGCCAGCAGCTTGGGGCCAGCTCAAGAGACCCAGTACTTC.

CDR3 DNA: TGTGCCAGCAGTACGGGACCCTCTGGAAACACCATATATTTT. Its protein is CASSTGPSGNTIYF. V gene TRBV6-5 combines with J gene TRBJ1-3; TRBD1 might be the D (5 bases). CDR1 and CDR2 (germline): MNHEY, SVGAGI. The CDR3 extends over 14 amino acids. The ends were cut back, 5 bases at V and 0 bases at J, with 8 bases in the middle.

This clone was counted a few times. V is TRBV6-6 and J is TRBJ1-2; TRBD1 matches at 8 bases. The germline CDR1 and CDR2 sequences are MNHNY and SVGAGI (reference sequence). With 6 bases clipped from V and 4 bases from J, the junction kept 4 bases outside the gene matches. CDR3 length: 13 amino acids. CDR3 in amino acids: CASRGQGSYGYTF. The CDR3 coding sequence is TGTGCCAGCAGAGGACAGGGTTCCTATGGCTACACCTTC.

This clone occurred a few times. The CDR3 loop is CASSVDPGPYNEQFF. DNA for the CDR3: TGTGCCAGCAGCGTAGATCCAGGGCCCTACAATGAGCAGTTCTTC. V usage is TRBV9 and J usage is TRBJ2-1; tentative D call: TRBD1 (5 bases). This CDR3 contains 15 residues. Trimming took 0 bases from V and 2 from J, leaving 9 bases between them. The germline V gene has CDR1 SGDLS and CDR2 YYNGEE.

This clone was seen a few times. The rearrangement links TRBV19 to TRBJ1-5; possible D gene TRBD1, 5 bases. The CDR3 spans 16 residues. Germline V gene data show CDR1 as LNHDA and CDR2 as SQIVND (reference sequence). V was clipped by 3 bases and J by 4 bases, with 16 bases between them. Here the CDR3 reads CASSIPVGGVNQPQHF. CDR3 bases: TGTGCCAGTAGTATTCCGGTCGGGGGGGTGAATCAGCCCCAGCATTTT.

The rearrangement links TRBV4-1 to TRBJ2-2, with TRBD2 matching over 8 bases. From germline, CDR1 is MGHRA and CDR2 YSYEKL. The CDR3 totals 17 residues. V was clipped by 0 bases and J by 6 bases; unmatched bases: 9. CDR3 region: CASSQDRAGGRAGELFF. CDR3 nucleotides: TGCGCCAGCAGCCAAGATCGTGCGGGGGGTAGAGCCGGGGAGCTGTTTTTT.

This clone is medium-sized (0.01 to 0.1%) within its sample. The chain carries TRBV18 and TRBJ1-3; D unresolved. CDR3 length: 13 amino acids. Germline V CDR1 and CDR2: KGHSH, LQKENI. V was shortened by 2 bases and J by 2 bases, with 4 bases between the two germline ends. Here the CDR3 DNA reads TGTGCCAGCTCACCAGGGACTGGAAACACCATATATTTT. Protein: CASSPGTGNTIYF.

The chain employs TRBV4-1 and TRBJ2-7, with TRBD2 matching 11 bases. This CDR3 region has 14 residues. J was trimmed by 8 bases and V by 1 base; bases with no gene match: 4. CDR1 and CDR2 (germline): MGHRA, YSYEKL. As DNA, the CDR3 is TGCGCCAGCAGCCAAGGGCTAGCGGGGGGTAAGCAGTACTTC. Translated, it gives CASSQGLAGGKQYF.

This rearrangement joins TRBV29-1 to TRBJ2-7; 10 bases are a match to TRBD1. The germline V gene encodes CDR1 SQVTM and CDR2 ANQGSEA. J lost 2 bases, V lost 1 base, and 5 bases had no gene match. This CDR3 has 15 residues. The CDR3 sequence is CSVEGSGQGAYEQYF. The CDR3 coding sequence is TGCAGCGTTGAAGGGTCTGGACAGGGGGCCTACGAGCAGTACTTC.

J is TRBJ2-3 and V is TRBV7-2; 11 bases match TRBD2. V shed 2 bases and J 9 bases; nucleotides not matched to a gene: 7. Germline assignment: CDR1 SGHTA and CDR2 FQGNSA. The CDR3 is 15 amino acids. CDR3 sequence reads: CASSLPYSGGATQYF. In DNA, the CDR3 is TGTGCCAGCAGCTTACCTTATAGCGGGGGGGCAACGCAGTATTTT. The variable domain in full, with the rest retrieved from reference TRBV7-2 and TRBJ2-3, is GAGVSQSPSNKVTEKGKDVELRCDPISGHTALYWYRQSLGQGLEFLIYFQGNSAPDKSGLPSDRFSAERTGGSVSTLTIQRTQQEDSAVYLCASSLPYSGGATQYFGPGTRLTVL.

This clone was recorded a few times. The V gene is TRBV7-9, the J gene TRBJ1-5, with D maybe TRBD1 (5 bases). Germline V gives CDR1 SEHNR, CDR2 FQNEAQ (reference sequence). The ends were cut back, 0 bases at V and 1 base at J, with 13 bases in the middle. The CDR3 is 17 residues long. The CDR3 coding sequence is TGTGCCAGCAGCTTAGCGCAATTCGGGGGGAGCAATCAGCCCCAGCATTTT. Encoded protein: CASSLAQFGGSNQPQHF.

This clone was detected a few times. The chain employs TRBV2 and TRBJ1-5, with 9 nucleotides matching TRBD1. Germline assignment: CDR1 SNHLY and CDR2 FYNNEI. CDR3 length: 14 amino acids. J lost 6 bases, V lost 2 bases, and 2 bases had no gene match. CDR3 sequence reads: CASSENRGPQPQHF. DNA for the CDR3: TGTGCCAGCAGTGAAAACAGGGGGCCTCAGCCCCAGCATTTT.